Reported below is one TCR beta chain. The antigen is undetermined. Here immunoSEQ multiplex PCR was the method, and the copy in TCRdb shows in-frame clones only, minus some. The table records over 120,000 clones, around nine tenths of them present only once. The data derive from a study of T cell responses to AZD1222 COVID-19 vaccine. Points from the study as a whole: There were vaccine-associated CD4 TCRs across spike, dominant at 160-218 and 743-854. Per reports, nearly half of all spike-specific TCRs target regions that are unmutated in variants. Just six AZD1222 recipients tested seropositive at baseline. Among the donors, most were white British and more were female, and clonal diversity was possibly underestimated.

Germline CDR1 SGHRS, CDR2 YFSETQ. The CDR3 extends over 15 amino acids. V was clipped by 0 bases and J by 3 bases, with 10 bases between them. The sequence came from an adult in good health. The chain is built from TRBV5-1 and TRBJ2-1; unclear D gene. The input for sequencing was peripheral blood, taken on day 0 of AZD1222 vaccination. CDR3 region: CASSLGGGFYNEQFF. As DNA, the CDR3 is TGCGCCAGCAGCTTGGGGGGTGGGTTCTACAATGAGCAGTTCTTC.